These 15 T cell receptor beta chains share one sample of origin, sequenced in a study of blood T cell repertoires in COVID-19 (dated by TCRdb to the early 2020s). Libraries were prepared through the immunoSEQ multiplex PCR assay. Here the immuneACCESS table is served through TCRdb, limited to in-frame sequences with V and J called. Missing clones are a known gap in these copies; in checked studies unresolved V genes cover under half, and the rest lacks a known reason. This sample has about 97,000 clones in its table, and about 84% of those were observed once. The ten largest clones capture about 4.1% of the sample. The specimen sequenced was peripheral blood. These receptor sequences come from a man in his sixties with acute or convalescent COVID-19.

The rearrangement joins TRBV2 to TRBJ1-1, with TRBD1 identical over 8 bases. V was pared by 9 bases and J by 4 bases, with 4 bases of the junction left unmatched. Germline V gives CDR1 SNHLY, CDR2 FYNNEI. The CDR3 is 12 amino acids. The CDR3 DNA reads TGTGCCAGTACAGGGGGAATCACTGAAGCTTTCTTT. Amino acid sequence: CASTGGITEAFF.

The genes are TRBV19 and TRBJ2-5, with 12 bases lining up with TRBD2. This CDR3 comprises 15 residues. The V gene's germline CDR1 is LNHDA and CDR2 SQIVND (reference sequence). The V segment lost 2 bases and the J segment 14 bases; nucleotides outside the gene matches: 12. CDR3 sequence reads: CASSISGLAGTFFYF. DNA of the CDR3: TGTGCCAGTAGTATATCCGGACTAGCGGGGACTTTCTTCTACTTC.

The chain uses TRBV27 and TRBJ2-2, with D hard to call. V was clipped by 4 bases and J by 2 bases, with 14 bases between them. The CDR3 spans 16 residues. Germline assignment: CDR1 MNHEY and CDR2 SMNVEV (reference sequence). CDR3 amino acids: CASSSLLGYNTGELFF. The CDR3 nucleotides are TGTGCCAGCAGTTCCCTTCTGGGCTACAACACCGGGGAGCTGTTTTTT.

The rearrangement joins TRBV10-2 to TRBJ1-2; no clear D. The CDR3 runs to 18 residues. V shed 0 bases and J shed 4 bases, with 21 bases lying between them. Germline CDR1 WSHSY, CDR2 SAAADI. CDR3 nucleotides: TGCGCCAGCAGTGAGTCGCGGGTTTTCGTAGAGAAGGGCTATGGCTACACCTTC. The encoded protein is CASSESRVFVEKGYGYTF.

This clone was seen only once. The chain joins TRBV7-2 to TRBJ2-2; TRBD2 matches at 8 bases. Trimming took 2 bases from V and 9 from J; bases not matched to a gene: 5. CDR3 size: 14 residues. Per the germline V gene, CDR1 is SGHTA and CDR2 is FQGNSA. The CDR3 loop is CASSLIAGLRELFF. DNA of the CDR3: TGTGCCAGCAGCTTAATAGCGGGACTGAGGGAGCTGTTTTTT.

The rearrangement uses TRBV18 and TRBJ2-3; D gene unclear. Per the germline V gene, CDR1 is KGHSH and CDR2 is LQKENI. V was cut by 5 bases and J by 0 bases, with 9 bases left in between. The CDR3 sequence is 14 residues long. CDR3 sequence (DNA): TGTGCCAGCTCAGGGCTCCCTAGCACAGATACGCAGTATTTT. Translation: CASSGLPSTDTQYF.

The gene calls are TRBV5-1 and TRBJ2-1, with D maybe TRBD2 (6 bases). Germline assignment: CDR1 SGHRS and CDR2 YFSETQ. The CDR3 sequence is 14 residues long. V gave up 3 bases and J gave up 0 bases, with 7 bases separating them. CDR3 protein: CASSSGSSYNEQFF. Here the CDR3 DNA reads TGCGCCAGCAGCTCCGGGAGCTCCTACAATGAGCAGTTCTTC.

The rearrangement links TRBV6-2 or TRBV6-3 to TRBJ2-3; 7 nucleotides align to TRBD2. The V gene's germline CDR1 is MNHEY and CDR2 SVGEGT. The CDR3 is made up of 15 amino acids. V was pared by 1 base and J by 1 base, with 2 bases of the junction left unmatched. The CDR3 region is CASSYFAGGTDTQYF. In nucleotides, the CDR3 is TGTGCCAGCAGTTACTTTGCGGGGGGCACAGATACGCAGTATTTT.

This chain joins TRBV28 and TRBJ2-3, with 13 bases aligning to TRBD2. Trimming cost V 6 bases and J 0 bases; bases outside gene matches: 15. The CDR3 length is 20 residues. Germline V gene sequence: CDR1 MDHEN, CDR2 SYDVKM. The CDR3 sequence is CASSNYPGLAGQTSTDTQYF. The CDR3 nucleotides are TGTGCCAGCAGCAACTACCCGGGACTAGCGGGACAAACTAGCACAGATACGCAGTATTTT.

The chain recombines TRBV6-5 with TRBJ2-2; the match to TRBD2 covers 10 bases. Germline values: CDR1 MNHEY, CDR2 SVGAGI. V lost 6 bases, J lost 6 bases, and 7 bases stayed unmatched. This CDR3 comprises 15 residues. The CDR3 here is CASSKSGGAAGELFF. Here the CDR3 DNA reads TGTGCCAGCAGCAAGAGCGGGGGGGCCGCCGGGGAGCTGTTTTTT.

Written as DNA, the CDR3 is TGTGCCAGCAGCTTAGTTAAGGGCCCGGGGGACACTGAAGCTTTCTTT. Its protein product is CASSLVKGPGDTEAFF. The J gene is TRBJ1-1, the V gene TRBV7-8; D might be TRBD1 (5 bases). The length of the CDR3 is 16 residues. Looked up from germline, CDR1 is SGHVS and CDR2 is FQNEAQ. Trimming left V 1 base short and J 3 bases short, with 15 bases between. The variable domain in full, completed from reference TRBV7-8 and TRBJ1-1, reads GAGVSQSPRYKVAKRGQDVALRCDPISGHVSLFWYQQALGQGPEFLTYFQNEAQLDKSGLPSDRFFAERPEGSVSTLKIQRTQQEDSAVYLCASSLVKGPGDTEAFFGQGTRLTVV.

The rearrangement joins TRBV7-2 to TRBJ2-5; 7 nucleotides agree with TRBD1. Germline lookup yields CDR1 SGHTA and CDR2 FQGNSA. The CDR3 is 13 residues long. V was pared by 5 bases and J by 3 bases, with 3 bases of the junction left unmatched. This chain's CDR3 is CASSPGTEETQYF. The CDR3 DNA reads as TGTGCCAGCAGCCCAGGGACAGAAGAGACCCAGTACTTC.

The V gene is TRBV3-1 (or the pseudogene TRBV3-2), the J gene TRBJ2-3; 9 bases agree with TRBD2. CDR3 length: 17 residues. Germline values: CDR1 LGHDT, CDR2 YNNKEL (reference sequence). Trimming removed 2 bases from V and 2 bases from J; junction bases left unmatched: 8. The CDR3 bases are TGTGCCAGCAGCCAATCGGCGGGGGGGGCGCACACAGATACGCAGTATTTT. It encodes CASSQSAGGAHTDTQYF.

Written as DNA, the CDR3 is TGCGCCAGCAGTTCAGGACAGGGCGGATATTCACCCCTCCACTTT. Translation: CASSSGQGGYSPLHF. The chain joins TRBV5-1 to TRBJ1-6; 8 bases are shared with TRBD1. The CDR3 is 15 residues long. Germline values: CDR1 SGHRS, CDR2 YFSETQ. V lost 5 bases to trimming and J lost 8 bases; unmatched junction nucleotides: 9.

V usage is TRBV19 and J usage is TRBJ2-7, with 12 bases that match TRBD1. J was trimmed by 6 bases and V by 1 base; bases with no gene match: 4. The germline V gene has CDR1 LNHDA and CDR2 SQIVND (reference sequence). The CDR3 is 15 residues long. CDR3 DNA: TGTGCCAGTAGTATAGGATCGGGACAGGGGGCCGAGCAGTACTTC. Its translation: CASSIGSGQGAEQYF.